The clone carrying this T cell receptor beta chain came up many times. Its target is not known. The repertoire came from unfractionated whole blood and reflected all unsorted peripheral T cells. Enrollment excluded donors with tumors, hepatitis B or C, or recent vaccination. The sample comes from a study of HIV-infected patients and healthy controls. The CDR3 contains 15 residues. Germline CDR1 and CDR2: LNHDA and SQIVND (reference sequence). Trimming removed 7 bases from V and 1 base from J; junction bases left unmatched: 6. Study-wide findings and caveats: HIV-infected patients and controls differed significantly in mean usage of eight alpha and eight beta V genes.

cDNA was made from about 500 ng RNA using alpha and beta constant primers. Using multiplexing indices, alpha and beta chain libraries were generated apart by chain-specific third strand synthesis. Each cDNA molecule was barcoded, and a single primer pair amplified each chain. Each CDR3 protein is one row after TCRdb ran MiXCR on the 5' RACE reads. The table records 7,500 or so distinct CDR3 sequences, approximately 8.4% of them present only once. Sequencing used blood, obtained before antiretroviral therapy. The chain recombines TRBV19 with TRBJ2-2; TRBD1 aligns across 7 bases. This clonotype originated in an adult with HIV infection. This CDR3 is CASKNRGLNTGELFF. The CDR3 DNA reads as TGTGCCAGTAAAAACAGGGGTTTGAACACCGGGGAGCTGTTTTTT.